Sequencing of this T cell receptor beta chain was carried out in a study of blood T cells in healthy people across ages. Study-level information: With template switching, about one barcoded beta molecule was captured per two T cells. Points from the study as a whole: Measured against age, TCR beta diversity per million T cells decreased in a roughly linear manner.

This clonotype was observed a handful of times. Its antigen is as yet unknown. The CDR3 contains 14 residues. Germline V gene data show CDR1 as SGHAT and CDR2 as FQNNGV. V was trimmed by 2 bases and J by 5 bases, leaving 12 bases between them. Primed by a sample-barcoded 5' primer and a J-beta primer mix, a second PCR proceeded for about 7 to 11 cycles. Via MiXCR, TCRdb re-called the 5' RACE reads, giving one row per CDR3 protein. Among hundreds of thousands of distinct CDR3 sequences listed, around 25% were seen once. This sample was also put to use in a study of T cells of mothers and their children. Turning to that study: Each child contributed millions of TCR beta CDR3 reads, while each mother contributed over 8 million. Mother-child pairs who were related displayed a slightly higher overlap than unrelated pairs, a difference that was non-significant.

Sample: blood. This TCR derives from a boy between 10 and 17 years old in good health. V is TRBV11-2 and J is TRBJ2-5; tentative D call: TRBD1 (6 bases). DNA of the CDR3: TGTGCCAGCAGCTTAAGGACCACAGGGGAGACCCAGTACTTC. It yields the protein CASSLRTTGETQYF.